These T cell receptor beta chains were read from a single sample in a study of cytomegalovirus exposure and HLA in healthy donors. The protocol was immunoSEQ multiplex PCR, while the TCRdb copy is restricted to in-frame clones and leaves out a portion. The top ten clones hold about 1.8% of a sample with 110,000 or so clones, roughly four fifths of them seen once. Sequenced: PBMCs. The receptors shown here come from a middle-aged man in good health and CMV-seronegative. CDR3s include the opening cysteine and the closing phenylalanine or tryptophan. The D gene is left open where the match is weak. Some rows mark clone size as missing; the rest say once, few, many or name a class of expanded clone.

d_gene,v_gene,abundance,j_gene,CDR3nt,CDR3aa
TRBD1,TRBV4-2,-,TRBJ2-5,TGTGCCAGCAGCCAAATCGGGACAGGGAGCGGGGAGACCCAGTACTTC,CASSQIGTGSGETQYF
TRBD1,TRBV5-1,-,TRBJ2-7,TGCGCCAGCAGCTACGGACAGGGGTTTGGCGAGCAGTACTTC,CASSYGQGFGEQYF
TRBD1,TRBV5-5,-,TRBJ2-7,TGTGCCAGCAGCTTCCAAACGACAGGGAACTACGAGCAGTACTTC,CASSFQTTGNYEQYF
TRBD1,TRBV10-3,-,TRBJ2-7,TGTGCCATCAGGGCACCGACAGGGGCTGGCTACGAGCAGTACTTC,CAIRAPTGAGYEQYF
-,TRBV11-3,-,TRBJ2-1,TGTGCCAGCAGCTTAGGGGGAGTGAACAATGAGCAGTTCTTC,CASSLGGVNNEQFF
-,TRBV7-9,-,TRBJ2-3,TGTGCCAGCAGCCGTAGGGGGGGGGTCGTCCCGGCAGATACGCAGTATTTT,CASSRRGGVVPADTQYF
-,TRBV15,-,TRBJ2-7,TGTGCCACCAGCACGTATACCACATTCAGGGGTTCTTTCGGCTACGAGCAGTACTTC,CATSTYTTFRGSFGYEQYF
-,TRBV9,few,TRBJ2-7,TGTGCCAGCAGCGGATCGGACTCCTACGAGCAGTACTTC,CASSGSDSYEQYF
-,TRBV7-7,-,TRBJ2-1,TGTGCCAGCAGCTTACGACTAGGCTCCTACAATGAGCAGTTCTTC,CASSLRLGSYNEQFF
TRBD1,TRBV18,-,TRBJ1-5,TGTGCCAGCTCACCTGGAGACAGGGGATTTCAGCCCCAGCATTTT,CASSPGDRGFQPQHF
-,TRBV4-1,-,TRBJ2-3,TGCGCCAGCAGCCAAGTCACAGCCGATACGCAGTATTTT,CASSQVTADTQYF
-,TRBV5-8,-,TRBJ2-1,TGTGCCAGCAGCTTGGACGCTCGGGAGCAGTTCTTC,CASSLDAREQFF
TRBD1,TRBV5-4,-,TRBJ1-3,TGTGCCAGCAGCCCGTGGACAGGAGGGGACACCATATATTTT,CASSPWTGGDTIYF
-,TRBV10-3,-,TRBJ1-4,TGTGCCTGCTGGGCAGGGTCAACTAATGAAAAACTGTTTTTT,CACWAGSTNEKLFF
TRBD1,TRBV5-4,-,TRBJ1-1,TGTGCCAGCAGCTCCGGGACAGCGAACACTGAAGCTTTCTTT,CASSSGTANTEAFF
-,TRBV4-3,-,TRBJ1-5,TGCGCCCGGGGGGGAGGCAATCAGCCCCAGCATTTT,CARGGGNQPQHF
-,TRBV4-3,few,TRBJ2-7,TGCGCCAGCAGCCAAGGGGCGTCAACAGGGTTAACATCCTACGAGCAGTACTTC,CASSQGASTGLTSYEQYF
-,TRBV7-9,-,TRBJ2-5,TGTGCCAGCAGCTCGGGAGTAGTCGAGACCCAGTACTTC,CASSSGVVETQYF
-,TRBV5-5,few,TRBJ1-1,TGTGCCAGCAGCTGGATGGGGCCTGAAGCTTTCTTT,CASSWMGPEAFF
-,TRBV19,-,TRBJ1-2,TGTGCCAGTAGTATCCAGGGGCTTCGTGGCTACACCTTC,CASSIQGLRGYTF
TRBD1,TRBV11-2,-,TRBJ2-4,TGTGCCAGCAGCTCCCGACAGGGGGACGACAGTCAGTACTTC,CASSSRQGDDSQYF
-,TRBV27,few,TRBJ1-1,TGTGCCAGCAGTTTGAAGAGGGGGGGGACTGAAGCTTTCTTT,CASSLKRGGTEAFF
-,TRBV7-8,medium-sized,TRBJ1-1,TGTGCCAGCAGCTGGACCTGGGGTGGGGCCACTGAAGCTTTCTTT,CASSWTWGGATEAFF
TRBD1,TRBV18,-,TRBJ2-7,TGTGCCAGCTCACCTATACCGGGACAGTCGGTTTACGAGCAGTACTTC,CASSPIPGQSVYEQYF
-,TRBV5-1,once,TRBJ2-2,TGCGCCAGCAGCTTGGCGGGTCTAACGCATAATCCGAACACCGGGGAGCTGTTTTTT,CASSLAGLTHNPNTGELFF
-,TRBV18,-,TRBJ1-4,TGTGCCAGCTCACGAGGGGGAAATGAAAAACTGTTTTTT,CASSRGGNEKLFF
-,TRBV25-1,-,TRBJ2-5,TGTGCCAGCAGTGAATCTTTGGGGGCGCGGGAGCAGTACTTC,CASSESLGAREQYF
-,TRBV5-1,-,TRBJ1-2,TGCGCCAGCAGCTTGGGTACAGGGCGGGGCTACACCTTC,CASSLGTGRGYTF
-,TRBV28,-,TRBJ2-7,TGTGCCAGCGGGAGGCTTGGGACGAACGCCTACGAGCAGTACTTC,CASGRLGTNAYEQYF
TRBD2,TRBV27,-,TRBJ2-3,TGTGCCAGCAGTCCCCGCGGGGGGGGCACAGATACGCAGTATTTT,CASSPRGGGTDTQYF
-,TRBV19,once,TRBJ2-2,TGTGCCAGTAGTACAGGGATTACCGGGGAGCTGTTTTTT,CASSTGITGELFF
-,TRBV4-2,-,TRBJ1-1,TGTGCCAGCAGCAACAGACAGGCGAACACTGAAGCTTTCTTT,CASSNRQANTEAFF
TRBD2,TRBV7-2,-,TRBJ2-5,TGTGCCAGCCTCAAGGCCCGGACTAGCGGTACGGAGACCCAGTACTTC,CASLKARTSGTETQYF
TRBD1,TRBV5-1,-,TRBJ2-7,TGCGCCAGCAGCGTACCGGGACAGACCTCCGAGCAGTACTTC,CASSVPGQTSEQYF
-,TRBV19,-,TRBJ1-2,TGTGCCAGTAGTATTACGCGTACCTATGGCTACACCTTC,CASSITRTYGYTF
TRBD1,TRBV10-3,-,TRBJ1-2,TGTGCCATCACCACGCCGGGACAGGAGGGCTATGGCTACACCTTC,CAITTPGQEGYGYTF
-,TRBV2,once,TRBJ1-4,TGTGCCAGCAGTCTCAGGGTCGGTAATGAAAAACTGTTTTTT,CASSLRVGNEKLFF
-,TRBV19,-,TRBJ2-3,TGTGCCAGTAGTATCAGGAGGGCTTCTGGCACAGATACGCAGTATTTT,CASSIRRASGTDTQYF
-,TRBV5-1,-,TRBJ2-3,TGCGCCAGCAGTGGCGGGAGCACAGATACGCAGTATTTT,CASSGGSTDTQYF
-,TRBV27,once,TRBJ1-2,TGTGCCTCTAACCCCTCGGGTCCCGGTATACCTTATGGCTACACCTTC,CASNPSGPGIPYGYTF
-,TRBV4-2,-,TRBJ2-7,TGTGCCAGCAGCCAGGGCGGGACCTACGAGCAGTACTTC,CASSQGGTYEQYF
-,TRBV27,-,TRBJ2-1,TGTGCCAGCAGTCTACAGGGCAGGAATGAGCAGTTCTTC,CASSLQGRNEQFF
-,TRBV10-3,-,TRBJ2-5,TGTGCCATCAGTGAGACTAGGGAGACCCAGTACTTC,CAISETRETQYF
-,TRBV4-1,-,TRBJ1-4,TGCGCCAGCAGCCAAGAAGAGACAGTGGGGGAAAAACTGTTTTTT,CASSQEETVGEKLFF
-,TRBV7-9,-,TRBJ2-2,TGTGCCAGCAGCTTTTCGGGACTCCTCGGGGAGCTGTTTTTT,CASSFSGLLGELFF